These 20 T cell receptor beta chains originate from one sample sequenced in a study of Graves' ophthalmopathy and Graves' hyperthyroidism. RNA transcripts were the template, and TCR beta CDR3 regions were amplified from them. HTBI-primed first-round RT-PCR preceded second-round multiplex PCR. TCRdb processed the multiplex PCR reads anew with MiXCR; each CDR3 protein has one entry. The sample lists around 670,000 distinct CDR3 sequences, around 40% seen once, with approximately 43% in the top ten. The sequencing input was peripheral blood. The origin of the receptors is an adult man with Graves' ophthalmopathy.

This clonotype is a singleton in its sample. Given a much more abundant clone one base away, this may be a read error. The rearrangement links TRBV14 to TRBJ2-7, with 11 bases that match TRBD1. V was pared by 1 base and J by 8 bases, with 7 bases of the junction left unmatched. CDR1 is SGHDN, CDR2 FVKESK, per germline. CDR3 length: 15 residues. CDR3 loop: CASSQGTGGGYKQYF. DNA for the CDR3: TGTGCCAGCAGCCAAGGGACAGGGGGCGGATACAAGCAGTACTTC.

Concerning this clonotype itself: Possible read error: a much larger clone is one base away. This chain links TRBV29-1 with TRBJ2-7, with 9 positions matching TRBD1. Germline loops: CDR1 SQVTM, CDR2 ANQGSEA. The CDR3 length is 11 residues. CDR3 protein: CSAGQGYERYF. The CDR3 DNA reads as TGCAGCGCGGGACAGGGCTACGAGCGGTACTTC.

This clonotype came up many times. The chain has TRBV19 and TRBJ1-2, with a possible D match to TRBD1 (6 bases). The CDR3 runs 13 residues. Between the trimmed V and J ends, which lost 5 bases and 8 bases, there was a span of 15 bases. Germline V lookup: CDR1 LNHDA, CDR2 SQIVND (reference sequence). The DNA for the CDR3 is TGTGCCAGTAGTCCCTCGACAGGCAGAGGCTACACCTTC. It encodes CASSPSTGRGYTF. Drawing the rest from reference TRBV19 and TRBJ1-2, the complete variable domain is DGGITQSPKYLFRKEGQNVTLSCEQNLNHDAMYWYRQDPGQGLRLIYYSQIVNDFQKGDIAEGYSVSREKKESFPLTVTSAQKNPTAFYLCASSPSTGRGYTFGSGTRLTVV.

This clonotype appeared many times. This rearrangement joins TRBV2 to TRBJ2-6; D is uncertain. V lost 8 bases and J 0 bases, leaving 11 bases between the germline ends. CDR1 SNHLY and CDR2 FYNNEI come from the germline V gene. The length of the CDR3 is 15 residues. The CDR3 DNA follows: TGTGCCAGCCGTAATGTGGCCTCTGGGGCCAACGTCCTGACTTTC. Its protein is CASRNVASGANVLTF.

This clonotype was detected only a few times. The rearrangement uses TRBV20-1 and TRBJ2-7, with D possibly TRBD1 on 5 matching bases. Trimming shortened V by 8 bases and J by 5 bases, and 19 bases separated the two germline ends. Germline lookup yields CDR1 DFQATT and CDR2 SNEGSKA (reference sequence). This CDR3 region has 13 residues. This CDR3 is CSPLAGAVDEQYF. As DNA, the CDR3 is TGCAGTCCTCTTGCTGGGGCGGTGGACGAGCAGTACTTC.

V gene TRBV19 combines with J gene TRBJ1-6; 11 bases align to TRBD1. The CDR3 loop spans 15 amino acids. V was clipped by 6 bases and J by 8 bases; unmatched bases: 6. In germline, CDR1 is LNHDA, CDR2 SQIVND (reference sequence). CDR3 residues: CASSSGQGVYSPLHF. The CDR3 region has the DNA TGTGCCAGTAGCTCGGGACAGGGGGTATATTCACCCCTCCACTTT.

This sequence joins TRBV20-1 and TRBJ2-5, with a weak D call TRBD2 (5 bases). This CDR3 comprises 13 residues. Germline V gene sequence: CDR1 DFQATT, CDR2 SNEGSKA (reference sequence). Trimming removed 4 bases at V and 4 bases at J, with 13 bases between. The CDR3 sequence is CSATGNSRETQYF. As DNA, the CDR3 is TGCAGTGCTACCGGGAACTCTCGAGAGACCCAGTACTTC.

With regard to this clonotype: The junction departs from germline at one end; a sequencing error may be responsible. V is TRBV9 and J is TRBJ2-7, with D possibly being TRBD1 (5 bases). The germline V gene has CDR1 SGDLS and CDR2 YYNGEE. This CDR3 contains 15 residues. Written as DNA, the CDR3 is TGCGCCAGCAGCTTCAGGCAGGGTCTTTCCTACGAGCAGTACTTC. This encodes CASSFRQGLSYEQYF.

This clonotype was recorded only once. Since a much larger clone is just one base distant, this may be a read error. The chain combines TRBV24-1 with TRBJ1-1; 9 bases line up with TRBD1. The CDR3 totals 14 residues. CDR1 and CDR2 (germline): KGHDR, SFDVKD. CDR3 coding DNA: TGTGCCAGCAGTACCGGGACAGGGTACACTGAAGCTCTCTTT. Protein: CASSTGTGYTEALF.

This clonotype was counted only a few times. V and J are TRBV19 and TRBJ1-3; no definite D call. The CDR3 is 14 residues long. V was clipped by 3 bases and J by 3 bases, with 9 bases between them. Germline V gives CDR1 LNHDA, CDR2 SQIVND (reference sequence). The CDR3, as DNA: TGTGCCAGTAGTATCCGCACCATTGGAAACACCATATATTTT. This gives the protein CASSIRTIGNTIYF.

This clonotype was observed many times. The V gene is TRBV14, the J gene TRBJ2-7, with 8 bases aligning to TRBD1. The germline V gene encodes CDR1 SGHDN and CDR2 FVKESK. Trimming removed 1 base from V and 2 bases from J; junction bases left unmatched: 4. The CDR3 contains 15 residues. CDR3 bases: TGTGCCAGCAGCCAAGGAGGACAGGGAGCCTACGAGCAGTACTTC. Its protein product is CASSQGGQGAYEQYF.

This clonotype has just a few counts. V and J are TRBV7-2 and TRBJ2-7; 8 positions match TRBD2. CDR1 is SGHTA and CDR2 is FQGNSA in the germline V gene. The J segment lost 3 bases and the V segment lost 5 bases, leaving 9 bases of the junction unmatched. The length of the CDR3 is 15 residues. This chain's CDR3 is CASSLRRGGDYEQYF. CDR3 nucleotides: TGTGCCAGCAGCCTGAGACGGGGGGGGGACTACGAGCAGTACTTC.

In nucleotides, the CDR3 is TGTGCCACCAGTGCCGGTCAGGCAGGCAGCGATCAGCCCCAGCATTTT. Protein sequence: CATSAGQAGSDQPQHF. The chain couples TRBV24-1 to TRBJ1-5; unclear D gene. V lost 5 bases and J lost 5, with 18 bases in between. The CDR3 totals 16 residues. Per germline, CDR1 KGHDR and CDR2 SFDVKD.

The chain combines TRBV7-9 with TRBJ1-2; 7 nucleotides match TRBD1. Trimming took 3 bases from V and 7 from J; bases not matched to a gene: 11. Germline CDR1 reads SEHNR; CDR2 reads FQNEAQ (reference sequence). The CDR3 covers 15 residues. The CDR3, as DNA: TGTGCCAGCAGCTTGATTGGGAGAGGGGGCATTGGCTACACCTTC. Translated, it gives CASSLIGRGGIGYTF.

Concerning this clonotype: A much larger clone differs by one base, so this may be a read error. In this CDR3 the conserved last residue, phenylalanine or tryptophan, is missing, so a read error is likely. The V gene is TRBV7-7, the J gene TRBJ2-5; D may match TRBD1 or TRBD2 (5 bases each). The CDR3 has 17 residues. CDR1 is SSHAT, CDR2 FNYEAQ, per germline (reference sequence). As DNA, the CDR3 is TGTGCTAGCAGCTTAGACCCAGGGCACGGGACCCAAGAGACCCAGTACTGC. The encoded protein is CASSLDPGHGTQETQYC.

Ten or more counts support this clonotype. V usage is TRBV2 and J usage is TRBJ2-7; D is possibly TRBD1 (5 bases). The germline V gene has CDR1 SNHLY and CDR2 FYNNEI. V was pared by 7 bases and J by 5 bases, with 15 bases between. The CDR3 has 13 residues. This CDR3 is CASNLQGKDEQYF. DNA of the CDR3: TGTGCCAGCAATCTGCAGGGTAAGGACGAGCAGTACTTC.

This clonotype has just a few counts. The CDR3 loop reads CASSKFSGELFF. The CDR3 coding sequence is TGTGCCAGCAGTAAATTCAGCGGGGAGCTGTTTTTT. V gene TRBV7-9 combines with J gene TRBJ2-2; D unclear. V dropped 6 bases and J dropped 7 bases, with 9 bases sitting between them. The germline V gene has CDR1 SEHNR and CDR2 FQNEAQ (reference sequence). The CDR3 is made up of 12 amino acids.

As for this clonotype: One end of the junction varies from germline; a read error may be responsible. The chain couples TRBV10-3 to TRBJ1-4, with 9 bases fitting TRBD1. The CDR3 runs to 17 residues. CDR1 and CDR2 (germline): ENHRY, SYGVKD. CDR3 in amino acids: CASSYLGQGRANEKLFF. DNA of the CDR3: TGTGCCAGCAGTTACTTGGGACAGGGCCGGGCTAATGAAAAACTGTTTTTT.

The table lists this clonotype with a count of one. The chain couples TRBV2 to TRBJ2-7, with D tentatively TRBD1 (6 bases). CDR1 is SNHLY, CDR2 FYNNEI, per germline. V lost 3 bases and J 2 bases, leaving 11 bases between the germline ends. This CDR3 contains 14 residues. CDR3 DNA: TGTGCCAGCAGTGACACAGGGAACCCCTACGAGCAGTACTTC. It is translated as CASSDTGNPYEQYF.

This clonotype was seen many times. This chain links TRBV10-2 with TRBJ1-5; tentatively, D is TRBD1 (5 bases). V was shortened by 4 bases and J by 1 base, with 11 bases between the two germline ends. Germline assignment: CDR1 WSHSY and CDR2 SAAADI. This CDR3 is built from 15 residues. In DNA, the CDR3 is TGCGCCAGCAGTGGGGGACCCCGAAGCAATCAGCCCCAGCATTTT. As protein: CASSGGPRSNQPQHF.